This T cell receptor (beta chain) was recovered during a study of blood T cell dynamics during melanoma immunotherapy. Produced via immunoSEQ multiplex PCR; TCRdb's table is partial and in-frame only. Among 20,000 to 30,000 clones listed, 70% to 90% were seen once. The CDR3 consists of 14 residues. Germline-derived CDR1 and CDR2 are SGHRS and YFSETQ. With 0 bases clipped from V and 5 bases from J, the junction kept 4 bases outside the gene matches. The time point is: pre-treatment baseline. Patients had no prior systemic cancer treatment, immunosuppressants or other active cancers. The clonotype was recovered from a human donor with melanoma. The source material was blood, sampled from a patient treated with checkpoint blockade. The genes are TRBV5-1 and TRBJ2-5; TRBD1 agrees at 7 bases. The CDR3 nucleotides read TGCGCCAGCAGCTTGGCCACAGGGGTCGAGACCCAGTACTTC. Encoded protein: CASSLATGVETQYF.